These T cell receptor beta chains were read from a single sample in a study of blood T cell repertoires in COVID-19. The assay was immunoSEQ multiplex PCR, and TCRdb's table has in-frame clones only and misses some. The table has just over 250,000 clones, around nine tenths seen once. Material: peripheral blood. The receptor set was obtained from a man aged 35 to 55 who had recovered from COVID-19. The CDR3 runs from the conserved cysteine through the conserved F or W. D genes are given only for firm matches. Size is omitted from some rows. Given values are once, few, many or a class for expanded clones.

V gene,J gene,D gene,clone size,CDR3 protein,CDR3 DNA
TRBV7-6,TRBJ2-1,TRBD2,.,CASSPVAGAYNEQFF,TGTGCCAGCAGCCCCGTAGCGGGAGCTTACAATGAGCAGTTCTTC
TRBV9,TRBJ2-7,.,.,CASSRYFSGPSYEQYF,TGTGCCAGCTCGCGATATTTTAGCGGCCCCTCCTACGAGCAGTACTTC
TRBV29-1,TRBJ2-7,TRBD2,.,CSLGTSGFYEQYF,TGCAGCCTCGGGACTAGCGGCTTCTACGAGCAGTACTTC
TRBV19,TRBJ1-5,TRBD1,.,CASSTLGTGRGNQPQHF,TGTGCCAGTAGTACCCTTGGGACAGGGAGAGGGAATCAGCCCCAGCATTTT
TRBV29-1,TRBJ2-2,.,.,CSAATSSSTGELFF,TGCAGCGCCGCGACTAGTAGTTCCACCGGGGAGCTGTTTTTT
TRBV29-1,TRBJ2-7,TRBD2,.,CSVEKASGRLYEQYF,TGCAGCGTTGAAAAGGCTAGCGGGAGGCTCTACGAGCAGTACTTC
TRBV2,TRBJ2-3,.,.,CASSEAGRPAGDTQYF,TGTGCCAGCAGTGAAGCGGGGCGGCCGGCCGGAGATACGCAGTATTTT
TRBV12-3/TRBV12-4,TRBJ1-2,.,.,CASGSGARYGYTF,TGTGCCAGCGGTTCAGGGGCGCGCTATGGCTACACCTTC
TRBV13,TRBJ2-3,TRBD2,.,CASSSATGTSGGATDTQYF,TGTGCCAGCAGCTCTGCGACCGGGACTAGCGGGGGGGCCACAGATACGCAGTATTTT
TRBV14,TRBJ2-1,TRBD2,.,CASSQMGGVINEQFF,TGTGCCAGCAGCCAAATGGGGGGGGTCATCAATGAGCAGTTCTTC
TRBV27,TRBJ1-5,.,.,CASSLSAGDSNQPQHF,TGTGCCAGCAGTTTGAGCGCCGGTGATAGCAATCAGCCCCAGCATTTT
TRBV6-5,TRBJ2-4,TRBD2,.,CASSYTSGRASIQYF,TGTGCCAGCAGTTATACTAGCGGGAGGGCTAGCATTCAGTACTTC
TRBV6-5,TRBJ2-2,TRBD2,.,CASRLAGTNTGELFF,TGTGCCAGCAGGCTAGCGGGGACGAACACCGGGGAGCTGTTTTTT
TRBV6-5,TRBJ1-2,.,.,CASRATGNYGYTF,TGTGCCAGCAGGGCGACAGGCAACTATGGCTACACCTTC
TRBV27,TRBJ2-1,.,.,CASSLKTTASEQFF,TGTGCCAGCAGTCTGAAGACTACTGCCAGTGAGCAGTTCTTC
TRBV2,TRBJ2-7,TRBD2,.,CASSNQSSGGYEQYF,TGTGCCAGCAGTAACCAGTCTAGCGGGGGCTACGAGCAGTACTTC
TRBV6-2/TRBV6-3,TRBJ2-7,TRBD2,.,CASSKAGGAYEQYF,TGTGCCAGCAGTAAGGCGGGGGGCGCCTACGAGCAGTACTTC
TRBV4-1,TRBJ2-2,TRBD1,.,CASSRTGGRYTGELFF,TGCGCCAGCAGCAGGACAGGGGGACGGTACACCGGGGAGCTGTTTTTT
TRBV4-1,TRBJ1-2,TRBD1,.,CASSQDQTRDRTYGYTF,TGCGCCAGCAGCCAAGATCAAACCCGGGACAGGACCTATGGCTACACCTTC
TRBV6-5,TRBJ1-6,TRBD1,.,CASRRQGRHSPLHF,TGTGCCAGCAGGCGACAGGGGCGGCATTCACCCCTCCACTTT
TRBV19,TRBJ2-7,TRBD1,.,CASSGSGTGARYEQYF,TGTGCCAGTAGCGGATCCGGGACAGGGGCCCGCTACGAGCAGTACTTC
TRBV27,TRBJ2-3,TRBD1,.,CASSRDRGPADTQYF,TGTGCCAGCAGCAGGGACAGGGGTCCTGCAGATACGCAGTATTTT
TRBV7-9,TRBJ2-1,.,.,CASSLGTGRTRNEQFF,TGTGCCAGCAGCTTAGGGACTGGAAGGACCCGCAATGAGCAGTTCTTC
TRBV6-5,TRBJ2-7,.,.,CASRLRAWGHYEQYF,TGTGCCAGCAGGCTTAGGGCGTGGGGGCATTACGAGCAGTACTTC
TRBV6-2/TRBV6-3,TRBJ2-7,.,.,CASSPTGYEQYF,TGTGCCAGCAGCCCTACAGGCTACGAGCAGTACTTC
TRBV7-9,TRBJ2-7,.,.,CASRAGEYEQYF,TGTGCCAGCAGGGCAGGGGAATACGAGCAGTACTTC
TRBV19,TRBJ1-6,.,.,CASSPTGQLGSPLHF,TGTGCCAGTAGCCCGACAGGCCAATTAGGCTCACCCCTCCACTTT
TRBV4-3,TRBJ1-1,TRBD1,.,CASSHVTGGTEAFF,TGCGCCAGCAGCCATGTCACAGGGGGCACTGAAGCTTTCTTT
TRBV10-3,TRBJ1-2,.,.,CAIRGEKGQHDYGYTF,TGTGCCATCAGGGGCGAAAAAGGACAGCATGACTATGGCTACACCTTC
TRBV7-8,TRBJ2-7,.,.,CASSRSGPLDEQYF,TGTGCCAGCAGCCGGAGCGGACCTCTAGACGAGCAGTACTTC
TRBV10-1,TRBJ2-3,TRBD2,.,CASSESSGGYTDTQYF,TGCGCCAGCAGTGAATCTAGCGGGGGGTACACAGATACGCAGTATTTT
TRBV7-8,TRBJ2-7,.,.,CASSQQGSPYEQYF,TGTGCCAGCAGCCAACAGGGTTCCCCTTACGAGCAGTACTTC
TRBV5-8,TRBJ2-7,TRBD1,.,CASSLTGGFYEQYF,TGTGCCAGCAGCTTGACAGGGGGCTTCTACGAGCAGTACTTC
TRBV29-1,TRBJ2-7,.,.,CSVETGRSSYEQYF,TGCAGCGTTGAAACAGGGAGAAGCTCCTACGAGCAGTACTTC
TRBV27,TRBJ2-3,TRBD2,.,CASRVIAGGPITTDTQYF,TGTGCCAGCAGGGTTATAGCGGGAGGTCCGATTACCACAGATACGCAGTATTTT
TRBV6-5,TRBJ2-1,TRBD2,.,CASSTSGDLREQFF,TGTGCCAGCAGTACTAGCGGGGACCTCCGGGAGCAGTTCTTC
TRBV7-8,TRBJ2-7,TRBD2,.,CASSPTSGRAVYEQYF,TGTGCCAGCAGCCCTACTAGCGGGAGGGCCGTGTACGAGCAGTACTTC
TRBV7-2,TRBJ2-7,.,.,CASSPAPRQYEQYF,TGTGCCAGCAGCCCAGCACCAAGACAGTACGAGCAGTACTTC
TRBV6-2/TRBV6-3,TRBJ2-1,TRBD2,.,CASSLLAGAGPYNEQFF,TGTGCCAGCAGTTTACTAGCGGGAGCGGGCCCCTACAATGAGCAGTTCTTC
TRBV7-9,TRBJ2-5,TRBD2,.,CASSLPAGGQETQYF,TGTGCCAGCAGTCTACCAGCGGGGGGACAAGAGACCCAGTACTTC
TRBV11-2,TRBJ2-1,TRBD2,.,CASSSLAGGYNEQFF,TGTGCCAGCAGCTCCCTAGCGGGGGGCTACAATGAGCAGTTCTTC
TRBV30,TRBJ1-1,.,few,CAWSGSTEAFF,TGTGCCTGGAGTGGCAGCACTGAAGCTTTCTTT
TRBV5-4,TRBJ2-7,TRBD2,.,CASSPRTSGTYEQYF,TGTGCCAGCAGCCCGAGGACTAGCGGGACTTACGAGCAGTACTTC
TRBV12-3/TRBV12-4,TRBJ2-7,TRBD2,.,CASRIAGGFEQYF,TGTGCCAGCAGAATAGCGGGAGGGTTCGAGCAGTACTTC
TRBV7-2,TRBJ2-1,.,.,CASSSPFLPNEQFF,TGTGCCAGCAGCTCCCCCTTTCTCCCCAATGAGCAGTTCTTC
TRBV9,TRBJ1-2,.,.,CASEANNGYTF,TGTGCCAGCGAAGCCAATAATGGCTACACCTTC
TRBV5-1,TRBJ2-5,.,.,CASSLGTGETQYF,TGCGCCAGCAGCTTGGGAACGGGAGAGACCCAGTACTTC
TRBV6-5,TRBJ2-7,TRBD2,.,CASSWGGYEQYF,TGTGCCAGCAGTTGGGGGGGCTACGAGCAGTACTTC
TRBV6-5,TRBJ1-1,.,few,CASTPGQPNTEAFF,TGTGCCAGCACCCCCGGACAGCCTAACACTGAAGCTTTCTTT
TRBV11-2,TRBJ2-7,.,once,CASSFRDTSYEQYF,TGTGCCAGCAGCTTTAGGGACACCTCCTACGAGCAGTACTTC
TRBV7-2,TRBJ1-1,TRBD1,.,CASSKRQGVNTEAFF,TGTGCCAGCAGCAAGCGACAGGGGGTGAACACTGAAGCTTTCTTT
TRBV12-5,TRBJ2-7,TRBD1,.,CASGLVLDRGLYEQYF,TGTGCTAGTGGTTTGGTACTTGACAGGGGGCTGTACGAGCAGTACTTC
TRBV5-1,TRBJ2-1,TRBD2,.,CASSPLTSTEGEQFF,TGCGCCAGCAGTCCATTGACTAGCACCGAGGGTGAGCAGTTCTTC